This entry lists 3 T cell receptor beta chains sequenced from one sample in a study of cytomegalovirus exposure and HLA in healthy donors. PCR employed 60 Vbeta and 13 Jbeta primers. Measured with immunoSEQ multiplex PCR; TCRdb has only the in-frame clones, and not every one. The table shows around 97,000 clones, with roughly 79% occurring only once. What was sequenced was PBMCs. These receptors were obtained from a man aged 50-60 years in good health and CMV-seropositive.

The chain uses TRBV5-4 and TRBJ2-7; 8 positions agree with TRBD2. Germline V lookup: CDR1 SGHNT, CDR2 YYREEE (reference sequence). V shed 0 bases and J 6 bases; nucleotides not matched to a gene: 8. CDR3 length: 15 residues. CDR3 DNA: TGTGCCAGCAGCTTGGCGGGAGGGCCGAGTTTCGAGCAGTACTTC. Translation: CASSLAGGPSFEQYF.

The CDR3 loop is CASSQETPLGRTVGDTYGYTF. The CDR3 DNA sequence: TGCGCCAGCAGCCAAGAAACCCCCCTGGGACGGACAGTTGGGGATACCTATGGCTACACCTTC. V and J are TRBV4-3 and TRBJ1-2, with D maybe TRBD1 (6 bases). The CDR3 consists of 21 residues. V was pared by 0 bases and J by 4 bases, with 30 bases between. Germline values: CDR1 LGHNA, CDR2 YSLEER.

This clone was counted only a few times. The chain recombines TRBV15 with TRBJ2-3, with 9 bases that match TRBD2. Trimming took 1 base from V and 3 from J; bases not matched to a gene: 8. CDR1 is LNHNV, CDR2 YYDKDF, per germline (reference sequence). This CDR3 is 17 amino acids long. The CDR3: CATSRVASGIRTDTQYF. In nucleotides, the CDR3 is TGTGCCACCAGCAGAGTAGCTAGCGGGATTCGTACAGATACGCAGTATTTT.